These 21 T cell receptor beta chains originate from one sample sequenced in a study of blood T cell repertoires in COVID-19. Libraries were prepared by immunoSEQ multiplex PCR; TCRdb keeps only in-frame clonotypes and omits some of them. The sample lists around 300,000 clones; about 89% were seen once. Specimen: PBMCs or T cells enriched from blood (not recorded which). Receptors originate from a young woman who had recovered from COVID-19.

The chain is built from TRBV12-5 and TRBJ1-1; 9 bases fit TRBD1. Germline V gene data show CDR1 as LGHNT and CDR2 as FRNRAP. With 0 bases clipped from V and 10 bases from J, the junction kept 3 bases outside the gene matches. CDR3 length equals 13 residues. CDR3 DNA sequence: TGTGCTAGTGGTTTGGTGAGGACAGGGGTAGCTTTCTTT. Translating gives CASGLVRTGVAFF.

This sequence joins TRBV1 and TRBJ2-5; the D call of TRBD2 is as the table states it, not checked on the DNA. TRBV1 is tagged as a pseudogene. The CDR3 is 15 amino acids. CDR3 sequence reads: CTSSHTSGGEETQYF. The CDR3 DNA follows: TGCACCAGCAGTCACACTAGCGGGGGGGAAGAGACCCAGTACTTC.

The genes are TRBV27 and TRBJ1-1; 7 nucleotides align to TRBD1. The CDR3 runs to 17 residues. Losses at the gene ends were 3 bases for V and 1 base for J; bases not matched to a gene: 11. Germline-derived CDR1 and CDR2 are MNHEY and SMNVEV (reference sequence). CDR3 in DNA: TGTGCCAGCAGTTTTTATACAGGGGACTTGAGGAACACTGAAGCTTTCTTT. It yields the protein CASSFYTGDLRNTEAFF.

The chain links TRBV6-6 to TRBJ2-1; possible D gene TRBD1, 6 bases. The CDR3 length is 17 residues. Per germline, CDR1 MNHNY and CDR2 SVGAGI (reference sequence). Trimming removed 5 bases at V and 5 bases at J, with 22 bases between. CDR3 sequence reads: CASSQLLSGKGDNEQFF. CDR3 DNA: TGTGCCAGCAGTCAATTATTATCAGGGAAGGGGGACAATGAGCAGTTCTTC.

This clone was observed once. V usage is TRBV15 and J usage is TRBJ1-2, with 10 bases matching TRBD1. J gave up 7 bases and V 2 bases, and 10 bases lay outside the gene matches. The CDR3 length is 16 residues. Germline CDR1 LNHNV, CDR2 YYDKDF (reference sequence). In nucleotides, the CDR3 is TGTGCCACCAGCAGAAGTACCCCGGGACAGGGGACTGGCTACACCTTC. Its translation is CATSRSTPGQGTGYTF.

The genes are TRBV7-6 and TRBJ1-1; perhaps TRBD1 as D (6 bases). Deletions cut 5 bases from V and 3 bases from J, with 16 bases between. From germline, CDR1 is SGHVS and CDR2 FNYEAQ. The CDR3 has 15 amino acids. In DNA form, the CDR3 reads TGTGCCAGCAGCCCGGGGGGGGGCGAGGACACTGAAGCTTTCTTT. Its protein product is CASSPGGGEDTEAFF.

V usage is TRBV5-6 and J usage is TRBJ1-3; weak D call: TRBD1 (6 bases). V lost 2 bases, J lost 4 bases, and 16 bases lay in between. From germline, CDR1 is SGHDT and CDR2 YYEEEE. The CDR3 is 16 amino acids. The CDR3 DNA reads TGTGCCAGCAGCTTAGCGTCAGGGGCGCGCGGAAACACCATATATTTT. Translating it yields CASSLASGARGNTIYF.

The V call is TRBV19, the J call TRBJ1-4, with 7 nucleotides matching TRBD1. The J segment lost 8 bases and the V segment lost 3 bases, leaving 9 bases of the junction unmatched. Germline CDR1 reads LNHDA; CDR2 reads SQIVND (reference sequence). CDR3 size: 15 residues. Written as DNA, the CDR3 is TGTGCCAGTAGTATTCAGAGGGGGCGAAGGGAAAAACTGTTTTTT. This sequence encodes CASSIQRGRREKLFF. Full variable domain (missing parts from reference TRBV19 and TRBJ1-4): DGGITQSPKYLFRKEGQNVTLSCEQNLNHDAMYWYRQDPGQGLRLIYYSQIVNDFQKGDIAEGYSVSREKKESFPLTVTSAQKNPTAFYLCASSIQRGRREKLFFGSGTQLSVL.

The chain joins TRBV6-5 to TRBJ2-5; no clear D gene. The ends were cut back, 2 bases at V and 3 bases at J, with 10 bases in the middle. Germline V gene data show CDR1 as MNHEY and CDR2 as SVGAGI. This CDR3 comprises 14 residues. CDR3 in DNA: TGTGCCAGCAGTTACGCGGCCACCGAAGAGACCCAGTACTTC. Translation gives CASSYAATEETQYF.

The chain links TRBV3-1 (or the pseudogene TRBV3-2) to TRBJ2-1, with 9 bases aligning to TRBD1. There are 15 residues in the CDR3. In germline, CDR1 is LGHDT, CDR2 YNNKEL (reference sequence). V dropped 2 bases and J dropped 8; count of bases not matched to a gene: 7. For the CDR3, the DNA is TGTGCCAGCAGCCAATGGGGACAGGGAGCGGATGAGCAGTTCTTC. It encodes CASSQWGQGADEQFF.

The chain carries TRBV6-5 and TRBJ2-7; 10 bases are a match to TRBD1. This CDR3 comprises 14 residues. Germline V gene sequence: CDR1 MNHEY, CDR2 SVGAGI. V lost 11 bases to trimming and J lost 3 bases; unmatched junction nucleotides: 10. Here the CDR3 reads CALDRGQGHYEQYF. The CDR3 coding sequence is TGTGCCCTCGACCGGGGACAGGGGCACTACGAGCAGTACTTC.

V gene TRBV18 combines with J gene TRBJ1-2, with D unclear. Germline lookup yields CDR1 KGHSH and CDR2 LQKENI. The CDR3 spans 18 residues. Trimming pared 3 bases from V and 6 bases from J, leaving 26 bases between. DNA of the CDR3: TGTGCCAGCTCACCGGTTGATATGGGAGTTACCGATGGGGATGGCTACACCTTC. This gives the protein CASSPVDMGVTDGDGYTF.

This chain connects TRBV19 to TRBJ2-1, with 10 bases aligning to TRBD2. This CDR3 contains 15 residues. The trim removed 3 bases at V and 9 bases at J, leaving 8 bases unmatched. Germline lookup yields CDR1 LNHDA and CDR2 SQIVND (reference sequence). The CDR3 DNA sequence: TGTGCCAGTAGTATTCAGCGGGGGGGCTCCGGTGAGCAGTTCTTC. Protein: CASSIQRGGSGEQFF. Combining the CDR3 with reference TRBV19 and TRBJ2-1 gives the whole variable domain DGGITQSPKYLFRKEGQNVTLSCEQNLNHDAMYWYRQDPGQGLRLIYYSQIVNDFQKGDIAEGYSVSREKKESFPLTVTSAQKNPTAFYLCASSIQRGGSGEQFFGPGTRLTVL.

V gene TRBV12-3 or TRBV12-4 combines with J gene TRBJ1-5; D is possibly TRBD1 (6 bases). The CDR3 extends over 12 amino acids. The ends were cut back, 5 bases at V and 11 bases at J, with 13 bases in the middle. For the CDR3, the DNA is TGTGCCAGCAGTACAGGGCCCGGGTCCCAGCATTTT. It encodes CASSTGPGSQHF.

This chain connects TRBV7-8 to TRBJ1-2, with D hard to call. V was pared by 4 bases and J by 5 bases, with 8 bases between. Germline V CDR1 and CDR2: SGHVS, FQNEAQ. The CDR3 spans 12 residues. Here the CDR3 reads CASSSGEYGYTF. The CDR3 coding sequence is TGTGCCAGCAGCTCCGGGGAGTATGGCTACACCTTC.

Only one count was recorded for this clone. The J gene is TRBJ1-2, the V gene TRBV5-6; tentative D call: TRBD1 (6 bases). Germline CDR1 SGHDT, CDR2 YYEEEE. The CDR3 is made up of 18 amino acids. V dropped 0 bases and J dropped 0 bases, with 18 bases sitting between them. The CDR3 region is CASSLEQGPGHPNYGYTF. DNA of the CDR3: TGTGCCAGCAGCTTGGAACAGGGACCAGGCCATCCTAACTATGGCTACACCTTC.

The chain links TRBV7-2 to TRBJ2-1; 8 bases line up with TRBD1. Unmatched junction bases numbered 6, after V lost 3 bases and J lost 5 bases. From germline, CDR1 is SGHTA and CDR2 FQGNSA. This CDR3 is 15 amino acids long. The CDR3: CASSFDRGNHNEQFF. The CDR3 bases are TGTGCCAGCAGCTTTGACAGGGGTAATCACAATGAGCAGTTCTTC.

The sample holds one count of this clone. The rearrangement joins TRBV3-1 (or the pseudogene TRBV3-2) to TRBJ1-2, with TRBD1 matching over 7 bases. Germline trimming cut 3 bases from V and 0 bases from J; bases unmatched to any gene: 1. The CDR3 covers 14 residues. Germline loops: CDR1 LGHDT, CDR2 YNNKEL (reference sequence). The CDR3, as DNA: TGTGCCAGCAGCCAGGGACAGCCTAACTATGGCTACACCTTC. Protein: CASSQGQPNYGYTF.

The rearrangement uses TRBV4-3 and TRBJ1-6; tentative D call: TRBD1 (6 bases). V lost 0 bases and J 7 bases, leaving 13 bases between the germline ends. The CDR3 is 16 amino acids. Germline V lookup: CDR1 LGHNA, CDR2 YSLEER. The CDR3 sequence: CASSQDAGAGNSPLHF. CDR3 bases: TGCGCCAGCAGCCAAGATGCGGGGGCCGGGAATTCACCCCTCCACTTT.

The chain employs TRBV20-1 and TRBJ2-7; D is perhaps TRBD1 (5 bases). V was clipped by 3 bases and J by 2 bases, with 17 bases between them. Germline loops: CDR1 DFQATT, CDR2 SNEGSKA (reference sequence). CDR3 length: 15 residues. The CDR3 reads CSASGRLTGTYEQYF. CDR3 sequence (DNA): TGCAGTGCTAGTGGGCGACTTACAGGCACCTACGAGCAGTACTTC.

The chain couples TRBV25-1 to TRBJ1-6; no clear D. V lost 3 bases and J lost 6, with 9 bases in between. This CDR3 has 14 amino acids. Looked up from germline, CDR1 is MGHDK and CDR2 is SYGVNS. CDR3 sequence (DNA): TGTGCCAGCAGTGATGGGCACCGTAATTCACCCCTCCACTTT. Its translation: CASSDGHRNSPLHF.